A selection of T cell receptor beta chains follows, all from one sample in a study of cytomegalovirus exposure and HLA in healthy donors. The assay was immunoSEQ multiplex PCR, and TCRdb's table has in-frame clones only and misses some. In the table there are some 270,000 clones, approximately 80% of which are singletons. What was sequenced was PBMCs. The source of these receptors is a girl between 2 and 10 years old in good health and CMV-seronegative. Each CDR3 is given with its conserved first and last residue. D genes are given only for firm matches. Expanded clones get a size class; other rows say once, few or many, or leave the size out.

V gene	J gene	D gene	clone size	CDR3 protein	CDR3 DNA
TRBV7-3	TRBJ2-1	-	-	CASSSKLTANKFF	TGTGCCAGCAGCTCCAAATTGACAGCCAACAAGTTCTTC
TRBV28	TRBJ2-6	-	-	CASSFLSGANVLTF	TGTGCCAGCAGTTTCCTCTCTGGGGCCAACGTCCTGACTTTC
TRBV18	TRBJ1-6	-	-	CASSEIGEPQALHF	TGTGCCAGCTCAGAGATCGGGGAGCCCCAGGCCCTCCACTTT
TRBV7-8	TRBJ2-7	TRBD2	-	CASSSGTSGGAASYEQYF	TGTGCCAGCAGCTCTGGGACTAGCGGGGGGGCCGCTTCCTACGAGCAGTACTTC
TRBV6-1	TRBJ2-4	TRBD2	-	CASSSGLAGGDIQYF	TGTGCCAGCAGTTCAGGACTAGCGGGAGGAGACATTCAGTACTTC
TRBV9	TRBJ1-5	-	-	CASSVGLGVNQPQHF	TGTGCCAGCAGCGTAGGATTAGGGGTAAATCAGCCCCAGCATTTT
TRBV18	TRBJ1-4	-	-	CASSPFLGATNEKLFF	TGTGCCAGCTCACCATTCCTAGGGGCAACTAATGAAAAACTGTTTTTT
TRBV14	TRBJ1-3	-	-	CASPARTRNTIYF	TGTGCCAGTCCGGCCAGGACACGAAACACCATATATTTT
TRBV5-1	TRBJ2-7	-	-	CASSDPGHLSSYEQYF	TGCGCCAGCAGCGATCCGGGACATCTGAGTTCGTACGAGCAGTACTTC
TRBV5-1	TRBJ1-3	-	-	CASSLAGYGNTIYF	TGCGCCAGCAGCTTGGCAGGTTACGGAAACACCATATATTTT
TRBV19	TRBJ2-1	TRBD1	-	CASTNRGPGEQFF	TGTGCCAGCACCAACAGGGGGCCGGGTGAGCAGTTCTTC
TRBV7-6	TRBJ2-1	TRBD2	-	CASSMTSGRGSYNEQFF	TGTGCCAGCAGCATGACTAGCGGGAGGGGCTCCTACAATGAGCAGTTCTTC
TRBV30	TRBJ2-1	TRBD1	-	CAWQGEPSYNEQFF	TGTGCCTGGCAGGGGGAGCCATCCTACAATGAGCAGTTCTTC
TRBV27	TRBJ2-3	TRBD2	-	CASSLSSGGATDTQYF	TGTGCCAGCAGTTTATCGAGCGGGGGGGCCACAGATACGCAGTATTTT
TRBV7-8	TRBJ2-7	TRBD2	few	CASSLSVAGGLYEQYF	TGTGCCAGCAGCTTATCAGTAGCGGGGGGTCTCTACGAGCAGTACTTC
TRBV11-2	TRBJ2-1	TRBD2	-	CASSLGAGWFF	TGTGCCAGCAGCTTAGGAGCGGGGTGGTTCTTC
TRBV5-1	TRBJ2-1	TRBD2	-	CASSLAQAGGPYEQFF	TGCGCCAGCAGCTTGGCCCAGGCGGGGGGGCCCTATGAGCAGTTCTTC
TRBV9	TRBJ2-7	TRBD2	-	CASFSGGEIYEQYF	TGTGCCAGCTTCTCGGGAGGGGAGATTTACGAGCAGTACTTC
TRBV27	TRBJ1-2	-	-	CASSLNWGRPYGYTF	TGTGCCAGCAGTTTAAATTGGGGCAGGCCATATGGCTACACCTTC
TRBV7-2	TRBJ1-1	-	-	CASSFHMPGTEAFF	TGTGCCAGCAGCTTCCACATGCCAGGCACTGAAGCTTTCTTT
TRBV7-4	TRBJ2-5	TRBD2	once	CASSLAMGLAGAQETQYF	TGTGCCAGCAGCTTAGCGATGGGACTAGCGGGCGCCCAAGAGACCCAGTACTTC
TRBV27	TRBJ2-7	TRBD1	-	CASSRPPGTGVFYEQYF	TGTGCCAGCAGCCGCCCGCCCGGGACAGGGGTTTTTTACGAGCAGTACTTC
TRBV18	TRBJ1-6	-	-	CASSPQEGDNSPLHF	TGTGCCAGCTCACCTCAGGAGGGAGATAATTCACCCCTCCACTTT
TRBV2	TRBJ2-7	TRBD1	-	CASSGQGKGSLIGGGFYEQYF	TGTGCCAGCAGCGGACAGGGGAAGGGGTCCTTGATTGGTGGCGGGTTCTACGAGCAGTACTTC
TRBV11-2	TRBJ2-1	-	few	CASSYSVNEQFF	TGTGCCAGCAGCTATTCAGTAAATGAGCAGTTCTTC
TRBV4-1	TRBJ2-1	TRBD2	-	CASSHGLAVYNEQFF	TGCGCCAGCAGCCATGGACTAGCGGTCTACAATGAGCAGTTCTTC
TRBV30	TRBJ1-1	-	-	CAWSVPPGRTEAFF	TGTGCCTGGAGTGTACCCCCGGGTCGGACTGAAGCTTTCTTT
TRBV27	TRBJ2-7	TRBD2	-	CASSYSGKGSYEQYF	TGTGCCAGCAGCTATAGCGGGAAGGGGTCCTACGAGCAGTACTTC
TRBV10-3	TRBJ2-5	TRBD1	-	CAISESPQTGGETQYF	TGTGCCATCAGTGAGTCCCCCCAGACAGGGGGAGAGACCCAGTACTTC
TRBV5-1	TRBJ2-7	TRBD1	-	CASSLGVTGFDEQYF	TGCGCCAGCAGCTTGGGGGTGACAGGGTTTGACGAGCAGTACTTC
TRBV6-1	TRBJ1-1	-	-	CASIPGRTEAFF	TGTGCCAGCATCCCCGGGAGAACTGAAGCTTTCTTT
TRBV27	TRBJ1-1	-	once	CASSPLGGWNTEAFF	TGTGCCAGCAGTCCCCTGGGAGGGTGGAACACTGAAGCTTTCTTT
TRBV13	TRBJ2-1	TRBD2	-	CASSLPSGEYNEQFF	TGTGCCAGCAGCTTACCTAGCGGAGAGTACAATGAGCAGTTCTTC
TRBV5-1	TRBJ2-7	-	-	CASRKQLTLYEQYF	TGCGCCAGCAGAAAACAGCTTACCCTATACGAGCAGTACTTC
TRBV6-5	TRBJ2-7	-	-	CASSSHRGGVYEQYF	TGTGCCAGCAGTTCCCACAGGGGGGGTGTTTACGAGCAGTACTTC
TRBV19	TRBJ2-7	-	-	CASRVGGLGEQYF	TGTGCCAGTAGGGTCGGCGGTTTGGGCGAGCAGTACTTC
TRBV5-4	TRBJ2-7	-	-	CASSFEGRRGPYEQYF	TGTGCCAGCAGCTTTGAAGGACGCCGGGGTCCGTACGAGCAGTACTTC
TRBV5-1	TRBJ2-7	-	-	CASSLLGGSSYEQYF	TGCGCCAGCAGCTTGCTTGGGGGGAGCTCCTACGAGCAGTACTTC
TRBV6-1	TRBJ2-7	-	few	CASSEAPNWEQYF	TGTGCCAGCAGTGAAGCCCCAAACTGGGAGCAGTACTTC
TRBV6-5	TRBJ1-5	-	once	CASSQGYSNQPQHF	TGTGCCAGCAGTCAGGGGTATAGCAATCAGCCCCAGCATTTT
TRBV7-6	TRBJ2-2	-	-	CASSKMSGELFF	TGTGCCAGCAGCAAAATGAGCGGGGAGCTGTTTTTT
TRBV5-1	TRBJ2-1	-	-	CASSSGLGTNNEQFF	TGCGCCAGCAGCTCCGGTTTAGGGACAAACAATGAGCAGTTCTTC
TRBV29-1	TRBJ2-1	TRBD2	-	CSGSGGDYNEQFF	TGCAGCGGGAGCGGGGGGGATTACAATGAGCAGTTCTTC